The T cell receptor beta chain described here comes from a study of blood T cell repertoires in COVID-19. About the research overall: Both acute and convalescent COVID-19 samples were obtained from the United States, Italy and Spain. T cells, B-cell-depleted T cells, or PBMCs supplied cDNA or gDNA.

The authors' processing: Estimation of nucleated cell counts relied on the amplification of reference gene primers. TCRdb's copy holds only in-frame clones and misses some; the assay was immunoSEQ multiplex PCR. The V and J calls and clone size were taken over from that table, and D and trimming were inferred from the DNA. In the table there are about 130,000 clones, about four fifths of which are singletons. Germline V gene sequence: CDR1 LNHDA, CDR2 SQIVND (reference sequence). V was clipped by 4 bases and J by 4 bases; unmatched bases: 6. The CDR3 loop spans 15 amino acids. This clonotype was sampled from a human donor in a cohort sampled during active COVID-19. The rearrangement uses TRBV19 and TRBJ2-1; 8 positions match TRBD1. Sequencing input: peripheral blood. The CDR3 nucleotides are TGTGCCAGTAGTACCCGGACAGGGCCTTACAATGAGCAGTTCTTC. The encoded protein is CASSTRTGPYNEQFF. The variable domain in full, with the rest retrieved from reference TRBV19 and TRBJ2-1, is DGGITQSPKYLFRKEGQNVTLSCEQNLNHDAMYWYRQDPGQGLRLIYYSQIVNDFQKGDIAEGYSVSREKKESFPLTVTSAQKNPTAFYLCASSTRTGPYNEQFFGPGTRLTVL.